A single sample gave rise to the 13 T cell receptor beta chains below, sequenced in a study of blood T cell repertoires in COVID-19. Here immunoSEQ multiplex PCR was the method, and the copy in TCRdb shows in-frame clones only, minus some. This table holds about 100,000 clones, about 89% found once. Material: peripheral blood. These receptors originate from a man aged 45-65 years with acute or convalescent COVID-19.

The chain is built from TRBV4-3 and TRBJ2-1, with 8 bases matching TRBD1. The junction had 8 bases not matched to a gene; V was cut back by 4 bases and J by 6 bases. Germline V lookup: CDR1 LGHNA, CDR2 YSLEER. The CDR3 sequence is 15 residues long. The CDR3 sequence is CASSRQLDRANEQFF. CDR3 in DNA: TGCGCCAGCAGCCGACAACTGGACAGGGCCAATGAGCAGTTCTTC.

This chain uses TRBV6-4 with TRBJ1-2; D gene unclear. The CDR3 is 16 residues long. V gave up 5 bases and J gave up 2 bases, with 18 bases separating them. The germline V gene has CDR1 MRHNA and CDR2 SNTAGT. This CDR3 reads CASSFAAGSPNYGYTF. The CDR3 region has the DNA TGTGCCAGCAGTTTTGCCGCGGGCTCCCCAAACTATGGCTACACCTTC.

This rearrangement joins TRBV6-2 or TRBV6-3 to TRBJ2-2, with 7 positions matching TRBD1. Looked up from germline, CDR1 is MNHEY and CDR2 is SVGEGT. After removal of 0 bases from V and 2 bases from J, the junction contained 6 bases not matched to a gene. The CDR3 extends over 17 amino acids. CDR3 sequence (DNA): TGTGCCAGCAGTTACTCTTCGGGACAGTTAAACACCGGGGAGCTGTTTTTT. Protein product: CASSYSSGQLNTGELFF.

This chain uses TRBV19 with TRBJ1-1; no firm D call. CDR1 and CDR2 (germline): LNHDA, SQIVND (reference sequence). V lost 5 bases to trimming and J lost 3 bases, with 7 bases between them. The CDR3 has 12 residues. CDR3 in DNA: TGTGCCAGTAGTGGAGGCTACACTGAAGCTTTCTTT. It yields the protein CASSGGYTEAFF.

This sequence joins TRBV19 and TRBJ1-6; D not resolved. The CDR3 is made up of 14 amino acids. In germline, CDR1 is LNHDA, CDR2 SQIVND (reference sequence). With 3 bases removed from V and 4 bases from J, the gap between germline ends came to 7 bases. CDR3 protein: CASSMGSYNSPLHF. In DNA form, the CDR3 reads TGTGCCAGTAGTATGGGCAGTTATAATTCACCCCTCCACTTT.

The chain combines TRBV5-1 with TRBJ2-2; D may be TRBD1 (6 bases). Germline lookup yields CDR1 SGHRS and CDR2 YFSETQ. The CDR3 is 17 residues long. Trimming left V 4 bases short and J 2 bases short, with 18 bases between. CDR3 DNA sequence: TGCGCCAGCAGCGCATTCACCGGGACACTCAACACCGGGGAGCTGTTTTTT. Translating it yields CASSAFTGTLNTGELFF.

This clone was found once. This sequence joins TRBV7-8 and TRBJ1-2; unclear D gene. Germline CDR1 SGHVS, CDR2 FQNEAQ. The CDR3 spans 15 residues. Deletions cut 5 bases from V and 2 bases from J, with 15 bases between. The CDR3 region is CASSPKATENYGYTF. CDR3 coding DNA: TGTGCCAGCAGCCCCAAAGCGACGGAAAACTATGGCTACACCTTC.

V usage is TRBV4-1 and J usage is TRBJ2-2; 7 nucleotides line up with TRBD2. CDR1 and CDR2 (germline): MGHRA, YSYEKL. This CDR3 comprises 18 residues. V dropped 4 bases and J dropped 6; count of bases not matched to a gene: 17. In DNA form, the CDR3 reads TGCGCCAGCAGCCCAATTGTTGTTAGGGAGGGAGTGCCCGGGGAGCTGTTTTTT. As protein: CASSPIVVREGVPGELFF.

This sequence joins TRBV6-5 and TRBJ1-1, with 8 bases fitting TRBD1. This CDR3 is 14 amino acids long. CDR1 is MNHEY, CDR2 SVGAGI, per germline. V shed 6 bases, J shed 4 bases, and the junction held 7 bases outside the gene matches. For the CDR3, the DNA is TGTGCCAGCAGAAAAAACAGGGGGGGCACTGAAGCTTTCTTT. This translates into CASRKNRGGTEAFF.

The chain has TRBV12-3 or TRBV12-4 and TRBJ1-1, with D possibly being TRBD1 (5 bases). The CDR3 contains 13 residues. With 5 bases removed from V and 6 bases from J, the gap between germline ends came to 13 bases. In DNA, the CDR3 is TGTGCCAGCAGTCCCCGTGCAGGGTCTGAAGCTTTCTTT. Its translation: CASSPRAGSEAFF.

Concerning this clone: The junction departs from the called germline gene at one end, perhaps through a read error. V and J are TRBV2 and TRBJ1-4; 8 bases are a match to TRBD1. The CDR3 is made up of 15 amino acids. The V gene's germline CDR1 is SNHLY and CDR2 FYNNEI. As DNA, the CDR3 is TGTGCCAGCAGCGAAGACAGGGGACCTAATGAAAAACTGTTTTTT. The encoded protein is CASSEDRGPNEKLFF.

The V gene is TRBV3-1 (or the pseudogene TRBV3-2), the J gene TRBJ1-4; 7 bases agree with TRBD1. The CDR3 covers 16 residues. V was clipped by 4 bases and J by 8 bases; unmatched bases: 13. CDR1 and CDR2 (germline): LGHDT, YNNKEL (reference sequence). The CDR3 loop is CASSPGGTLPFEKLFF. Here the CDR3 DNA reads TGTGCCAGCAGCCCAGGGGGTACACTCCCTTTCGAAAAACTGTTTTTT.

This chain links TRBV5-8 with TRBJ2-5; TRBD2 aligns across 11 bases. This CDR3 has 16 residues. J was trimmed by 2 bases and V by 4 bases; bases with no gene match: 7. Germline V gene sequence: CDR1 SGHTS, CDR2 YDEGEE. This chain's CDR3 is CASSPTTSGAQETQYF. For the CDR3, the DNA is TGTGCCAGCAGCCCTACGACTAGCGGGGCACAAGAGACCCAGTACTTC. Combining the CDR3 with reference TRBV5-8 and TRBJ2-5 gives the whole variable domain EAGVTQSPTHLIKTRGQQATLRCSPISGHTSVYWYQQALGLGLQFLLWYDEGEERNRGNFPPRFSGRQFPNYSSELNVNALELEDSALYLCASSPTTSGAQETQYFGPGTRLLVL.